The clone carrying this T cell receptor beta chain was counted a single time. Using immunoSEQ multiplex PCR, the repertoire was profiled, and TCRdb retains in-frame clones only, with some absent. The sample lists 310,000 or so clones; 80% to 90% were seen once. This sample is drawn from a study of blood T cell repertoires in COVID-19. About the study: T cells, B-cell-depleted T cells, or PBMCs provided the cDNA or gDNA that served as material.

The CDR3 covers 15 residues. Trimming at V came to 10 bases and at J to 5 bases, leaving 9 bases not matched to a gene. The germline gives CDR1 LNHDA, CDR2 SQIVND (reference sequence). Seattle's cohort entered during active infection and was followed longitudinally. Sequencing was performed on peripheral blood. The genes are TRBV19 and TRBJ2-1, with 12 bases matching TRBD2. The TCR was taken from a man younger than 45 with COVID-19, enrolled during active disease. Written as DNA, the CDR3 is TGTGCCACCCGGCCGCTAGCGGGAGGGCACAATGAGCAGTTCTTC. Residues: CATRPLAGGHNEQFF. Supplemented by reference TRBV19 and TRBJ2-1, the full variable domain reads DGGITQSPKYLFRKEGQNVTLSCEQNLNHDAMYWYRQDPGQGLRLIYYSQIVNDFQKGDIAEGYSVSREKKESFPLTVTSAQKNPTAFYLCATRPLAGGHNEQFFGPGTRLTVL.